This passage covers 4 T cell receptor beta chains from one sample sequenced in a study of OX40 agonist ivuxolimab in advanced cancers. Libraries were prepared through the immunoSEQ multiplex PCR assay. Drawn from immuneACCESS, this table holds only the in-frame rearrangements with V and J called that TCRdb kept. Clones are partly lost; checked studies trace under half to an unresolved V gene and leave the rest unexplained. The sample table shows roughly 77,000 clones, and about 85% are seen once. Roughly 2.5% of the sample is in the top ten clones. The sample here was CD4+ or CD8+ T cells sorted from blood, taken in a trial of the OX40 agonist ivuxolimab. These receptors all come from an adult with an advanced solid tumor such as melanoma, head and neck, liver or kidney cancer.

CDR3 DNA sequence: TGTGCCATCAGTGAAACAGCTAGCAATCAGCCCCAGCATTTT. Amino acid sequence: CAISETASNQPQHF. The gene calls are TRBV10-3 and TRBJ1-5; unclear D gene. The length of the CDR3 is 14 residues. V gave up 3 bases and J gave up 0 bases, with 6 bases separating them. From germline, CDR1 is ENHRY and CDR2 SYGVKD.

The chain is built from TRBV7-2 and TRBJ2-7; 9 bases fit TRBD1. The CDR3 sequence is 15 residues long. Germline V gene sequence: CDR1 SGHTA, CDR2 FQGNSA. V gave up 5 bases and J gave up 6 bases; unmatched junction bases: 11. The CDR3 reads CASSPGTGFAGEQYF. In DNA, the CDR3 is TGTGCCAGCAGCCCGGGGACAGGGTTCGCGGGCGAGCAGTACTTC.

This clone was picked up one time. The V and J genes are TRBV18 and TRBJ2-7; D is unclear. CDR1 KGHSH and CDR2 LQKENI come from the germline V gene. V dropped 3 bases and J dropped 4 bases, with 10 bases sitting between them. The length of the CDR3 is 13 residues. The CDR3 sequence is CASSPVPQYEQYF. In DNA form, the CDR3 reads TGTGCCAGCTCACCTGTTCCCCAGTACGAGCAGTACTTC. The full variable domain, in which reference TRBV18 and TRBJ2-7 provide the parts outside the CDR3, is NAGVMQNPRHLVRRRGQEARLRCSPMKGHSHVYWYRQLPEEGLKFMVYLQKENIIDESGMPKERFSAEFPKEGPSILRIQQVVRGDSAAYFCASSPVPQYEQYFGPGTRLTVT.

This chain links TRBV5-4 with TRBJ1-4, with 9 bases that match TRBD1. The length of the CDR3 is 14 residues. CDR1 is SGHNT and CDR2 is YYREEE in the germline V gene (reference sequence). After removal of 4 bases from V and 8 bases from J, the junction contained 6 bases not matched to a gene. CDR3 in amino acids: CASSLPGQGEKLFF. DNA for the CDR3: TGTGCCAGCAGCCTACCGGGACAGGGCGAAAAACTGTTTTTT.